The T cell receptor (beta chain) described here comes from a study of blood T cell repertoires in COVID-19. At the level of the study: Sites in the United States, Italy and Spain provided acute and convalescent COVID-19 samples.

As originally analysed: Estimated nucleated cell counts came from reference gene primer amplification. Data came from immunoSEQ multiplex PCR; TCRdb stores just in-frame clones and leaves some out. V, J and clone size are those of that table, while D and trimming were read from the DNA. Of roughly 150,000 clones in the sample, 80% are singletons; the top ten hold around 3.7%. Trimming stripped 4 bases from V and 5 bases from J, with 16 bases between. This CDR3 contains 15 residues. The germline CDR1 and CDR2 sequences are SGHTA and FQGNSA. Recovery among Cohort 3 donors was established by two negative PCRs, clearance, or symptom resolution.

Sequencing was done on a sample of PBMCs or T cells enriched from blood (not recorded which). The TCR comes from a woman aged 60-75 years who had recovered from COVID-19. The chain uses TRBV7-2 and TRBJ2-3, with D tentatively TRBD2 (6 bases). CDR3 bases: TGTGCCAGCAGCTCAACTAGCCTCACAGGAGATACGCAGTATTTT. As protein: CASSSTSLTGDTQYF. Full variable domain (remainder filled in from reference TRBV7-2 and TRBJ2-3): GAGVSQSPSNKVTEKGKDVELRCDPISGHTALYWYRQSLGQGLEFLIYFQGNSAPDKSGLPSDRFSAERTGGSVSTLTIQRTQQEDSAVYLCASSSTSLTGDTQYFGPGTRLTVL.